The T cell receptor (beta chain) under discussion was sequenced for a study of cytomegalovirus exposure and HLA in healthy donors. Study-wide findings and caveats: In a later analysis, TCR beta V- and J-gene trimming was associated with a missense DCLRE1C variant. For most TCR beta V segments, an earlier analysis put the productive rate at about 87% or about 30% of the time.

Nominally healthy donors were sampled, though unrecorded immune exposures were likely. The PCR used 60 Vbeta and 13 Jbeta primers. Here immunoSEQ multiplex PCR was the method, and the copy in TCRdb shows in-frame clones only, minus some. Here the sample spans 140,000 or so clones, over 65% being singletons. Concerning this clone itself: Its antigen is unidentified.

This CDR3 contains 16 residues. The V gene's germline CDR1 is MNHEY and CDR2 SMNVEV (reference sequence). V lost 4 bases and J lost 10; bases outside the gene matches: 12. The rearrangement uses TRBV27 and TRBJ2-1, with 11 bases matching TRBD2. The sequenced material came from PBMCs. This clonotype originated in a man aged 18 to 29 in good health and CMV-seropositive. The CDR3 is CASSSIAGGPLGEQFF. The CDR3 nucleotides are TGTGCCAGCAGTTCCATAGCGGGAGGGCCCCTCGGGGAGCAGTTCTTC.